What follows are 20 T cell receptor beta chains derived from one specimen sequenced in a study of blood T cell repertoires in COVID-19. The protocol was immunoSEQ multiplex PCR, while the TCRdb copy is restricted to in-frame clones and leaves out a portion. Among 300,000 to 350,000 clones, about 85% were seen once, and the ten largest hold about 2.3%. The sample comprised peripheral blood. Receptors originate from a man aged 18 to 30 with active or convalescent COVID-19.

This chain uses TRBV7-2 with TRBJ2-2, with D perhaps matching TRBD2 (5 bases). With 5 bases removed from V and 3 bases from J, the gap between germline ends came to 16 bases. Germline CDR1 is SGHTA and CDR2 is FQGNSA. The CDR3 totals 16 residues. The CDR3 coding sequence is TGTGCCAGCAGCCCCCCCAGAGAGCGGCACACCGGGGAGCTGTTTTTT. It is translated as CASSPPRERHTGELFF.

V usage is TRBV5-1 and J usage is TRBJ1-2; a weak D match, TRBD1 (5 bases). The CDR3 contains 15 residues. Germline assignment: CDR1 SGHRS and CDR2 YFSETQ. The V gene lost 0 bases and the J gene lost 2 bases, with 11 bases spanning the gap. The chain's CDR3 is CASSLVGAGNYGYTF. The CDR3 DNA sequence: TGCGCCAGCAGCTTGGTAGGCGCAGGGAACTATGGCTACACCTTC.

Comments on this clone: Other DNA sequences of this sample code for an identical CDR3. This rearrangement joins TRBV27 to TRBJ1-5, with 9 bases aligning to TRBD1. CDR3 size: 15 residues. The V gene end was trimmed by 4 bases and the J gene end by 4 bases; junction bases not matched to a gene: 5. Per germline, CDR1 MNHEY and CDR2 SMNVEV (reference sequence). The CDR3 sequence is CASSWGTGSNQPQHF. For the CDR3, the DNA is TGTGCCAGCAGTTGGGGGACAGGGTCAAATCAGCCCCAGCATTTT.

The J gene is TRBJ2-5, the V gene TRBV10-3, with a tentative D call TRBD1 (5 bases). The CDR3 is made up of 16 amino acids. CDR1 is ENHRY and CDR2 is SYGVKD in the germline V gene. V was clipped by 3 bases and J by 0 bases, with 14 bases between them. The CDR3 DNA reads as TGTGCCATCAGTGAAGGCCAGGGCGATTACCAAGAGACCCAGTACTTC. As protein: CAISEGQGDYQETQYF.

V gene TRBV7-2 combines with J gene TRBJ1-2; no reliable D call. V lost 2 bases to trimming and J lost 3 bases, with 7 bases between them. Germline V gene lookup returns CDR1 SGHTA and CDR2 FQGNSA. The CDR3 is made up of 13 amino acids. DNA of the CDR3: TGTGCCAGCAGCTTAATCCCGGACTATGGCTACACCTTC. This translates into CASSLIPDYGYTF.

This chain's CDR3 is CASSWGDRETQYF. DNA for the CDR3: TGTGCCAGCAGCTGGGGGGATAGGGAGACCCAGTACTTC. The V and J genes are TRBV7-6 and TRBJ2-5; tentatively, D is TRBD2 (6 bases). V lost 4 bases and J lost 5, with 11 bases in between. CDR1 and CDR2 (germline): SGHVS, FNYEAQ. The CDR3 has 13 amino acids.

The chain recombines TRBV6-5 with TRBJ2-2, with D possibly matching TRBD2 (5 bases). CDR3 length: 14 amino acids. Looked up from germline, CDR1 is MNHEY and CDR2 is SVGAGI. V was trimmed by 2 bases and J by 3 bases, leaving 7 bases between them. CDR3 in amino acids: CASSYDYDTGELFF. In DNA form, the CDR3 reads TGTGCCAGCAGTTACGACTATGACACCGGGGAGCTGTTTTTT.

The chain recombines TRBV4-1 with TRBJ2-7; 7 bases are a match to TRBD1. Per the germline V gene, CDR1 is MGHRA and CDR2 is YSYEKL. Trimming took 3 bases from V and 5 from J; bases not matched to a gene: 4. This CDR3 spans 13 amino acids. DNA of the CDR3: TGCGCCAGCAGCCATTACCAGGGGGACGAGCAGTACTTC. Amino acids: CASSHYQGDEQYF.

The chain couples TRBV2 to TRBJ1-6, with 8 positions matching TRBD1. Germline V gene data show CDR1 as SNHLY and CDR2 as FYNNEI. Trimming removed 6 bases from V and 2 bases from J; junction bases left unmatched: 9. This CDR3 spans 17 amino acids. CDR3 sequence: CASRRTQGAPYNSPLHF. CDR3 sequence (DNA): TGTGCCAGCAGACGGACTCAGGGGGCTCCCTATAATTCACCCCTCCACTTT.

The chain joins TRBV7-3 to TRBJ2-2, with TRBD2 identical over 13 bases. The germline gives CDR1 SGHTA, CDR2 FQGTGA. The V segment lost 5 bases and the J segment 1 base; nucleotides outside the gene matches: 4. This CDR3 region has 17 residues. The CDR3 loop is CASSPRTSGRNTGELFF. Written as DNA, the CDR3 is TGTGCCAGCAGCCCTCGGACTAGCGGGAGGAACACCGGGGAGCTGTTTTTT.

The chain employs TRBV4-2 and TRBJ2-4; D is perhaps TRBD1 (6 bases). The CDR3 loop spans 19 amino acids. The germline V gene has CDR1 LGHNA and CDR2 YNFKEQ. V was cut by 1 base and J by 0 bases, with 19 bases left in between. The CDR3 DNA follows: TGTGCCAGCAGCCAAGTCTTTCATGCAGGGGCTAAAGCCAAAAACATTCAGTACTTC. Translated, it gives CASSQVFHAGAKAKNIQYF.

The V call is TRBV4-3, the J call TRBJ2-1; the D gene is possibly TRBD2 (6 bases). Germline loops: CDR1 LGHNA, CDR2 YSLEER. Trimming took off 4 bases at V and 5 bases at J, with 15 bases between the two ends. CDR3 length equals 15 residues. CDR3 sequence (DNA): TGCGCCAGCAGCCCTCGGGACTTTCGAAACAATGAGCAGTTCTTC. Amino acid sequence: CASSPRDFRNNEQFF.

This chain joins TRBV6-6 and TRBJ1-1; D remains unclear. This CDR3 contains 15 residues. CDR1 and CDR2 from the germline V gene are MNHNY and SVGAGI (reference sequence). Trimming pared 0 bases from V and 0 bases from J, leaving 8 bases between. The CDR3 loop is CASSYSPGMNTEAFF. DNA of the CDR3: TGTGCCAGCAGTTACTCTCCGGGGATGAACACTGAAGCTTTCTTT.

This clone was detected only once. The chain recombines TRBV19 with TRBJ1-1, with 7 bases lining up with TRBD1. Germline lookup yields CDR1 LNHDA and CDR2 SQIVND (reference sequence). There are 14 residues in the CDR3. V lost 4 bases and J lost 1; bases outside the gene matches: 3. The CDR3 spells CASSRTGQNTEAFF. The CDR3 DNA is TGTGCCAGTAGTAGGACAGGACAGAACACTGAAGCTTTCTTT.

The CDR3 coding sequence is TGTGCCAGTAGTTTATTTGGGGCGGATCAGCCCCAGCATTTT. This sequence encodes CASSLFGADQPQHF. The rearrangement uses TRBV19 and TRBJ1-5; D may be TRBD1 (5 bases). The CDR3 has 14 amino acids. V shed 5 bases and J shed 5 bases, with 13 bases lying between them. Germline V lookup: CDR1 LNHDA, CDR2 SQIVND (reference sequence).

The CDR3 coding sequence is TGTGCCAGCAGTGAAGATGGGACAGTACTTAATGGCTACACCTTC. It codes for CASSEDGTVLNGYTF. The V call is TRBV6-1, the J call TRBJ1-2; 7 bases are shared with TRBD1. The junction had 8 bases not matched to a gene; V was cut back by 1 base and J by 6 bases. This CDR3 has 15 amino acids. CDR1 MNHNS and CDR2 SASEGT come from the germline V gene.

The chain links TRBV10-3 to TRBJ2-1; 8 bases agree with TRBD2. The CDR3 covers 14 residues. Germline V gives CDR1 ENHRY, CDR2 SYGVKD. V lost 7 bases and J lost 8; bases outside the gene matches: 10. The CDR3 loop reads CAITREGPTDEQFF. The CDR3 DNA reads TGTGCCATCACCCGGGAGGGCCCCACGGATGAGCAGTTCTTC.

CDR3 amino acids: CASSLGQVYTSYNEQFF. CDR3 nucleotides: TGTGCCAGCAGCTTAGGTCAGGTATATACAAGTTACAATGAGCAGTTCTTC. The gene calls are TRBV7-9 and TRBJ2-1; D is ambiguous. The CDR3 consists of 17 residues. V dropped 1 base and J dropped 4 bases, with 17 bases sitting between them. Per the germline V gene, CDR1 is SEHNR and CDR2 is FQNEAQ (reference sequence).

A note on this clone: Just one base apart from a much larger clone, this may be a read error. This rearrangement joins TRBV7-6 to TRBJ2-6; possibly TRBD1 for D (6 bases). V was clipped by 5 bases and J by 2 bases, with 10 bases between them. The CDR3 is 15 residues long. Per the germline V gene, CDR1 is SGHVS and CDR2 is FNYEAQ. This chain's CDR3 is CASSKQGAGANVLTF. The DNA of the CDR3 is TGTGCCAGCAGCAAACAGGGAGCTGGGGCCAACGTCCTGACTTTC.

This chain uses TRBV28 with TRBJ2-7; 11 bases are shared with TRBD2. The germline gives CDR1 MDHEN, CDR2 SYDVKM. The CDR3 has 15 amino acids. J gave up 2 bases and V 2 bases, and 2 bases lay outside the gene matches. The DNA for the CDR3 is TGTGCCAGCAGTTTAATAGCGGGGGGGACCTACGAGCAGTACTTC. This gives the protein CASSLIAGGTYEQYF.